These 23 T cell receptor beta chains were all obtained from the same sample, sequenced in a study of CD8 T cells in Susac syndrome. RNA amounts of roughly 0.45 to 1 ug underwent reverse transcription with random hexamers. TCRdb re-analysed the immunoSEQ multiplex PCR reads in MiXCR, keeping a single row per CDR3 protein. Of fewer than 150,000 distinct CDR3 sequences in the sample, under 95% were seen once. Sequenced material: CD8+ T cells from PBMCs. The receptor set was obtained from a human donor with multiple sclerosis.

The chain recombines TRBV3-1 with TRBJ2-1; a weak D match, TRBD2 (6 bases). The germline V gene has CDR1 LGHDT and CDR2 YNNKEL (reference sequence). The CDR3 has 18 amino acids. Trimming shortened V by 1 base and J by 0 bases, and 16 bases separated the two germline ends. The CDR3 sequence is CASSQVGSSDSSYNEQFF. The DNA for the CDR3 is TGTGCCAGCAGCCAAGTGGGTTCTAGCGATAGCTCCTACAATGAGCAGTTCTTC.

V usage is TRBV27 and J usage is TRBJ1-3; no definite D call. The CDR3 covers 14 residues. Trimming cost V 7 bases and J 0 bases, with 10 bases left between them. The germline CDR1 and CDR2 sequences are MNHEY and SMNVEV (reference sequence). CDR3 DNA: TGTGCCAGCAAGGCCACCCTCTCTGGAAACACCATATATTTT. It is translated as CASKATLSGNTIYF.

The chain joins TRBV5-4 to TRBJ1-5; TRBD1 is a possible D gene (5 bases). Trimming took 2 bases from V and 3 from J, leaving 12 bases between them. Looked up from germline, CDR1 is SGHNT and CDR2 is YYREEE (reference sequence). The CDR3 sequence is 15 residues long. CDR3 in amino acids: CASSFDSNPNQPQHF. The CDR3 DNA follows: TGTGCCAGCAGCTTTGACAGCAATCCCAATCAGCCCCAGCATTTT.

CDR3 residues: CSVEGTDSSYNEQFF. The CDR3 coding sequence is TGCAGCGTTGAAGGGACAGATAGCTCCTACAATGAGCAGTTCTTC. The chain employs TRBV29-1 and TRBJ2-1; possibly TRBD1 for D (6 bases). CDR1 is SQVTM, CDR2 ANQGSEA, per germline. The CDR3 has 15 residues. Trimming pared 1 base from V and 0 bases from J, leaving 10 bases between.

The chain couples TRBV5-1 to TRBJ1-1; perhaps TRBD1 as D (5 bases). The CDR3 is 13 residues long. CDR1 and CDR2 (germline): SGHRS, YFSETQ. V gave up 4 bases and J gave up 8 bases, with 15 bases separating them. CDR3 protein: CASSELMGVEAFF. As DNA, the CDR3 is TGCGCCAGCAGCGAGTTGATGGGGGTAGAAGCTTTCTTT.

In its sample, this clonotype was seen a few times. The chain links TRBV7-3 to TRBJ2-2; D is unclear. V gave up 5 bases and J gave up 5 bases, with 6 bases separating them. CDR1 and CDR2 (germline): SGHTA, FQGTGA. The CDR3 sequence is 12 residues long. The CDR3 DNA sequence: TGTGCCAGCAGCCGAGGTACCGGGGAGCTGTTTTTT. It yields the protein CASSRGTGELFF.

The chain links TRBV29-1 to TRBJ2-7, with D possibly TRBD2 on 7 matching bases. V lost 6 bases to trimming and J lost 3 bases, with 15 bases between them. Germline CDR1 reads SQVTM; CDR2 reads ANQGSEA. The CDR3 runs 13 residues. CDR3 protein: CSVGAGEGYEQYF. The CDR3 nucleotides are TGCAGCGTGGGGGCAGGGGAGGGCTACGAGCAGTACTTC.

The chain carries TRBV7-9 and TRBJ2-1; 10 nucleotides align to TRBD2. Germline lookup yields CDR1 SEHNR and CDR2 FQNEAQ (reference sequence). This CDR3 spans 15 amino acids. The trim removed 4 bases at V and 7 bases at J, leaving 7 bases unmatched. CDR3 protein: CASSSSGRGDNEQFF. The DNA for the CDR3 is TGTGCCAGCAGCTCTAGCGGGAGAGGTGATAATGAGCAGTTCTTC.

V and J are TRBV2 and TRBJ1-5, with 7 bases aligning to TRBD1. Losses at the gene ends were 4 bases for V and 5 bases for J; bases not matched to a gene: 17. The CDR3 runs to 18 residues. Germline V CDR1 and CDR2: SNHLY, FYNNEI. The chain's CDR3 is CASSVDRRLGGVDQPQHF. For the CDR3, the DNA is TGTGCCAGCAGTGTGGACAGGCGTCTTGGTGGAGTTGATCAGCCCCAGCATTTT.

DNA for the CDR3: TGTGCCAGCAGCTTATCGGGACTAGCGGGAAGGGAGACCCAGTACTTC. As protein: CASSLSGLAGRETQYF. The chain joins TRBV3-1 to TRBJ2-5; the match to TRBD2 covers 13 bases. V trimming: 5 bases; J trimming: 5 bases; junction bases outside the gene matches: 8. Germline V gene lookup returns CDR1 LGHDT and CDR2 YNNKEL (reference sequence). This CDR3 has 16 amino acids.

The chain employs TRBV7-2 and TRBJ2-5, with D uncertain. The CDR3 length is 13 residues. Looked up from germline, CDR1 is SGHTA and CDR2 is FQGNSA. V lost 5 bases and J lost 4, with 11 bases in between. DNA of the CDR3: TGTGCCAGCAGCCTGGATGTCGGAGAGACCCAGTACTTC. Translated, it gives CASSLDVGETQYF.

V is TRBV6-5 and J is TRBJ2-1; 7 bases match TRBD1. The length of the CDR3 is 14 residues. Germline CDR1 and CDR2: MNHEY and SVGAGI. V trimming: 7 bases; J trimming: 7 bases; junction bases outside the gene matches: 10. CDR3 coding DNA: TGTGCCAGCACCTTAGGGGGCCCTCCAAATGAGCAGTTCTTC. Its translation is CASTLGGPPNEQFF.

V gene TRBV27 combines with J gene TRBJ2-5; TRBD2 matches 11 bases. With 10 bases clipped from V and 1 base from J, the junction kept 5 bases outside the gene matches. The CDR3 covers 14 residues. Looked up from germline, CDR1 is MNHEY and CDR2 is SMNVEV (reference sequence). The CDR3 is CATKTSGSQETQYF. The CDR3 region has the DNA TGTGCCACCAAAACTAGCGGGAGCCAAGAGACCCAGTACTTC.

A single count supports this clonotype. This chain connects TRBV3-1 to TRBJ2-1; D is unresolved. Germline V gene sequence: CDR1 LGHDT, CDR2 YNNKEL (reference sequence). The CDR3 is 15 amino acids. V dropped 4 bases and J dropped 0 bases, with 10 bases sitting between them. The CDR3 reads CASSPELSSYNEQFF. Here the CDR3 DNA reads TGTGCCAGCAGCCCCGAGCTGAGCTCCTACAATGAGCAGTTCTTC.

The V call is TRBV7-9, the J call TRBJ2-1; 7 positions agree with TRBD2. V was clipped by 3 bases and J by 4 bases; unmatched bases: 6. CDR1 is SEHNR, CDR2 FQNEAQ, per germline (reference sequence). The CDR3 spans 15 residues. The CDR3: CASSLTSREYNEQFF. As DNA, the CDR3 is TGTGCCAGCAGCTTGACTAGCAGAGAATACAATGAGCAGTTCTTC.

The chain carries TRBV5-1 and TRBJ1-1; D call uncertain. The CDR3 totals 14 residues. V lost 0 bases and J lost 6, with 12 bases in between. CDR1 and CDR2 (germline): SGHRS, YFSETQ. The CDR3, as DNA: TGCGCCAGCAGCTTGGCCGCGGGAGTCGCTGAAGCTTTCTTT. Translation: CASSLAAGVAEAFF.

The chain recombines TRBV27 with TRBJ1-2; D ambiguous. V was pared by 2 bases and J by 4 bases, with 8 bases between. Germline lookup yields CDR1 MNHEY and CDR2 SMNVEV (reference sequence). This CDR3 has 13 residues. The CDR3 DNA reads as TGTGCCAGCAGTTTAGGTCAGGCCTATGGCTACACCTTC. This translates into CASSLGQAYGYTF.

CDR3 coding DNA: TGTGCCAGTAACGATCGGCAGGGTCCTAACTATGGCTACACCTTC. It specifies CASNDRQGPNYGYTF. V usage is TRBV19 and J usage is TRBJ1-2; tentative D call: TRBD1 (5 bases). CDR3 length equals 15 residues. Germline assignment: CDR1 LNHDA and CDR2 SQIVND (reference sequence). V shed 7 bases and J shed 0 bases, with 15 bases lying between them.

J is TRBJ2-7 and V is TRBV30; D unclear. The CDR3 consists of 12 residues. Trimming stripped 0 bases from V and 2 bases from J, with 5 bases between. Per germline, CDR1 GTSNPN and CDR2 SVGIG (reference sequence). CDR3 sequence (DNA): TGTGCCTGGAGTGTGGACCCCTACGAGCAGTACTTC. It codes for CAWSVDPYEQYF.

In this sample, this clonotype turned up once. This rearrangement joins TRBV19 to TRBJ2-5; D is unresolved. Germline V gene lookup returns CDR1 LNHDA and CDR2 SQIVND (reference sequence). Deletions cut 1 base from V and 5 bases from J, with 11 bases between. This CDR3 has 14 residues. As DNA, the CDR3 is TGTGCCAGTAGTATAGGGCAGCAAATGGAGACCCAGTACTTC. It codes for CASSIGQQMETQYF.

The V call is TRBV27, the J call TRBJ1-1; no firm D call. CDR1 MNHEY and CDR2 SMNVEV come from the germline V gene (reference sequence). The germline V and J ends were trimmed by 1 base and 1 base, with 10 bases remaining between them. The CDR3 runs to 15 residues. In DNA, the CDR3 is TGTGCCAGCAGTTTATACCCCGCTGGGAACACTGAAGCTTTCTTT. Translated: CASSLYPAGNTEAFF.

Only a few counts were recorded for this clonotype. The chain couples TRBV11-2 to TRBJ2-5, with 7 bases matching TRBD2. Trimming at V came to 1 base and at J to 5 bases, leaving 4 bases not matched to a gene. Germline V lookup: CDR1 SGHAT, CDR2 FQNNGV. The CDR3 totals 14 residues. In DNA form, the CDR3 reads TGTGCCAGCAGCTTAGTCGGGGGAGGGGAGACCCAGTACTTC. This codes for CASSLVGGGETQYF.

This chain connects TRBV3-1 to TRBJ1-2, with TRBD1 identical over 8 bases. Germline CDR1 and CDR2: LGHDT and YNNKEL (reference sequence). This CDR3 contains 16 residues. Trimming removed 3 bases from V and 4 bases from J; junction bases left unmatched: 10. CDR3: CASSHTLTGASYGYTF. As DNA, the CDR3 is TGTGCCAGCAGCCATACTTTGACAGGGGCTTCCTATGGCTACACCTTC. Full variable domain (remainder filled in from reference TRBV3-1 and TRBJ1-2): DTAVSQTPKYLVTQMGNDKSIKCEQNLGHDTMYWYKQDSKKFLKIMFSYNNKELIINETVPNRFSPKSPDKAHLNLHINSLELGDSAVYFCASSHTLTGASYGYTFGSGTRLTVV.